A single sample is the source of the 5 T cell receptor beta chains below, sequenced in a study of T cells in Graves' hyperthyroidism and ophthalmopathy (dated by TCRdb to between 2019 and 2020). Library method: multiplex PCR. Instrument on record: Illumina HiSeq 2000. Amplification of TCR beta CDR3 regions was carried out from RNA transcripts. The first round of RT-PCR for the TCR CDR3 was performed with the HTBI primer set and the Qiagen OneStep RT-PCR kit. The raw public reads went through TCRdb reprocessing: fastp at Q25, MiXCR clone calling, in-frame beta chains kept. One record per CDR3 amino acid sequence lists the most common genes and DNA. In all, the sample holds 640,000 or so distinct CDR3 sequences, and roughly 14% of those were seen once. The ten most abundant clones make up roughly 4.5% of the sample. The sequenced sample consisted of blood. The receptor set was obtained from a woman aged 40-49 years with Graves' ophthalmopathy.

This clonotype has at least ten counts. V usage is TRBV29-1 and J usage is TRBJ2-7; 10 bases fit TRBD1. CDR3 length equals 13 residues. Germline values: CDR1 SQVTM, CDR2 ANQGSEA. Trimming at V came to 6 bases and at J to 6 bases, leaving 8 bases not matched to a gene. Here the CDR3 DNA reads TGCAGCGTCACGGGACAGGGGAGAATCGAGCAGTACTTC. It encodes CSVTGQGRIEQYF.

This clonotype was found many times. The chain is built from TRBV20-1 and TRBJ1-5; D uncertain. CDR3 length equals 12 residues. The germline V gene has CDR1 DFQATT and CDR2 SNEGSKA (reference sequence). V lost 6 bases, J lost 7 bases, and 13 bases lay in between. This CDR3 is CSADGGGQPQHF. The CDR3 DNA reads as TGCAGTGCCGACGGTGGCGGGCAGCCCCAGCATTTT.

This clonotype occurred many times. The chain employs TRBV20-1 and TRBJ2-5; D tentatively reads TRBD1 or TRBD2 (5 bases each). Germline V gene lookup returns CDR1 DFQATT and CDR2 SNEGSKA (reference sequence). This CDR3 is built from 14 residues. Trimming took 6 bases from V and 5 from J, leaving 19 bases between them. The DNA of the CDR3 is TGCAGTGCCGGGGCGTTTCTGGGTGGGGAGACCCAGTACTTC. It codes for CSAGAFLGGETQYF.

This clonotype came up many times. This chain links TRBV30 with TRBJ2-4, with D tentatively TRBD2 (5 bases). V was clipped by 3 bases and J by 6 bases, with 12 bases between them. This CDR3 is built from 13 residues. CDR1 is GTSNPN and CDR2 is SVGIG in the germline V gene (reference sequence). The CDR3 nucleotides read TGTGCCTGGAGCCGCGGGTGGGGAAACATTCAGTACTTC. This translates into CAWSRGWGNIQYF.

This clonotype was observed at least ten times. V usage is TRBV12-3 or TRBV12-4 and J usage is TRBJ2-4; the match to TRBD1 covers 7 bases. The CDR3 is 14 amino acids. The ends lost 6 bases at V and 3 bases at J; junction bases unmatched: 5. CDR3 residues: CASRRGTDKNIQYF. The CDR3 DNA reads as TGTGCCAGCAGAAGGGGGACAGACAAAAACATTCAGTACTTC.